This is a list of T cell receptor beta chains from one sample in a study of blood T cell repertoires in COVID-19. Measured with immunoSEQ multiplex PCR; TCRdb has only the in-frame clones, and not every one. Of about 300,000 clones listed, about 88% are singletons. Sequenced sample: peripheral blood. These receptors all come from an older man with acute or convalescent COVID-19. CDR3s include the opening cysteine and the closing phenylalanine or tryptophan. Fields, in order: clone size, V gene, D gene, J gene, CDR3 protein, CDR3 DNA. D genes are given only for firm matches. Clone size is stated in some rows and not others, as once, few, many or a class when expanded.

NA	TRBV3-1/TRBV3-2	NA	TRBJ1-6	CASSHPRSPLHF	TGTGCCAGCAGCCATCCCCGGTCACCCCTCCACTTT
NA	TRBV20-1	TRBD1	TRBJ1-3	CSGNRDRVNF	TGCAGTGGTAACCGGGACAGGGTAAATTTT
once	TRBV28	NA	TRBJ2-1	CASSLSGRDEQFF	TGTGCCAGCAGTTTATCGGGTCGGGATGAGCAGTTCTTC
NA	TRBV9	TRBD1	TRBJ2-2	CASTGQANTGELFF	TGTGCCAGTACCGGACAGGCGAACACCGGGGAGCTGTTTTTT
NA	TRBV7-8	NA	TRBJ1-1	CASSSTEMNTEAFF	TGTGCCAGCAGCTCAACAGAGATGAACACTGAAGCTTTCTTT
NA	TRBV5-4	TRBD2	TRBJ2-5	CASTEGTKAGGGAETQYF	TGTGCCAGCACAGAAGGAACTAAAGCGGGAGGGGGGGCGGAGACCCAGTACTTC
few	TRBV6-6	TRBD1	TRBJ2-7	CASSYGQGARYEQYF	TGTGCCAGCAGTTACGGACAGGGGGCAAGGTACGAGCAGTACTTC
NA	TRBV5-1	NA	TRBJ2-5	CASRRGGVAEETQYF	TGCGCCAGCAGGAGGGGTGGCGTAGCGGAAGAGACCCAGTACTTC
NA	TRBV5-5	NA	TRBJ1-2	CASSLSVQLNYGYTF	TGTGCCAGCAGCTTGTCTGTACAACTAAACTATGGCTACACCTTC
NA	TRBV7-3	NA	TRBJ2-3	CASSLSGPGIDTQYF	TGTGCCAGCAGCCTCTCGGGCCCCGGGATAGATACGCAGTATTTT
few	TRBV3-1/TRBV3-2	TRBD1	TRBJ2-7	CASSPSDRATYEQYF	TGTGCCAGCAGCCCCTCGGACAGGGCGACCTACGAGCAGTACTTC
NA	TRBV19	NA	TRBJ1-1	CASSTLQQGVRAFF	TGTGCCAGTAGTACACTTCAACAGGGAGTTAGAGCTTTCTTT
NA	TRBV7-2	NA	TRBJ1-5	CASSFGGGHQPQHF	TGTGCCAGCAGCTTTGGGGGGGGCCACCAGCCCCAGCATTTT
NA	TRBV7-9	NA	TRBJ2-7	CASTNAGNEQYF	TGTGCCAGCACCAATGCGGGGAACGAGCAGTACTTC
NA	TRBV3-1/TRBV3-2	NA	TRBJ2-7	CASSLRSSYEQYF	TGTGCCAGCAGCCTAAGGAGCTCCTACGAGCAGTACTTC
NA	TRBV6-5	NA	TRBJ1-2	CASSPDWMNYGYTF	TGTGCCAGCAGTCCCGACTGGATGAACTATGGCTACACCTTC
NA	TRBV19	TRBD1	TRBJ1-5	CASSRTGGAGNQPQHF	TGTGCCAGTAGTCGGACAGGGGGCGCCGGCAATCAGCCCCAGCATTTT
NA	TRBV3-1/TRBV3-2	TRBD1	TRBJ2-4	CASSRTGDIQYF	TGTGCCAGCAGCCGGACAGGTGACATTCAGTACTTC
NA	TRBV4-2	TRBD2	TRBJ2-1	CASSQQTSGEGGEQFF	TGTGCCAGCAGCCAACAGACTAGCGGGGAAGGGGGAGAGCAGTTCTTC
NA	TRBV19	TRBD1	TRBJ1-2	CASSTMDRSIYGYTF	TGTGCCAGTAGTACGATGGACAGGTCAATCTATGGCTACACCTTC
NA	TRBV28	NA	TRBJ1-5	CASSLPPRATAGPGINQPQHF	TGTGCCAGCAGTTTACCCCCCCGGGCCACCGCGGGGCCCGGTATCAATCAGCCCCAGCATTTT
NA	TRBV29-1	TRBD1	TRBJ1-4	CSVKQGTTNEKLFF	TGCAGCGTCAAACAGGGGACTACTAATGAAAAACTGTTTTTT
NA	TRBV28	NA	TRBJ1-6	CASSLIGVGSYNSPLHF	TGTGCCAGCAGTTTAATAGGGGTGGGCTCCTATAATTCACCCCTCCACTTT
NA	TRBV27	NA	TRBJ1-6	CASRFQALYNSPLHF	TGTGCCAGCAGATTTCAGGCCTTATATAATTCACCCCTCCACTTT
NA	TRBV3-1/TRBV3-2	TRBD2	TRBJ2-3	CASSLDPTSGRFARQYF	TGTGCCAGCAGCCTAGACCCGACTAGCGGGAGATTTGCTAGGCAGTATTTT
NA	TRBV5-4	TRBD1	TRBJ2-5	CASSLVGQGSKTQYF	TGTGCCAGCAGCTTGGTGGGACAGGGGAGTAAGACCCAGTACTTC
NA	TRBV18	TRBD2	TRBJ2-3	CASSRGLAGGPRDTQYF	TGTGCCAGCTCACGGGGACTAGCGGGGGGGCCTCGAGATACGCAGTATTTT
NA	TRBV4-3	NA	TRBJ1-2	CASSQDRHNSNYGYTF	TGCGCCAGCAGCCAAGATCGACACAACTCCAACTATGGCTACACCTTC
NA	TRBV28	NA	TRBJ2-7	CASSLSVGGYEQYF	TGTGCCAGCAGTTTGTCTGTGGGAGGTTACGAGCAGTACTTC
NA	TRBV6-2/TRBV6-3	NA	TRBJ1-5	CASSEGTARGNQPQHF	TGTGCCAGCAGTGAGGGGACTGCTCGTGGCAATCAGCCCCAGCATTTT
NA	TRBV19	NA	TRBJ1-5	CASTPFRTSNQPQHF	TGTGCCAGTACCCCATTTAGGACAAGTAATCAGCCCCAGCATTTT
NA	TRBV28	NA	TRBJ2-5	CASSFLQTFSETQYF	TGTGCCAGCAGTTTCTTACAGACCTTTAGTGAGACCCAGTACTTC
NA	TRBV20-1	NA	TRBJ2-3	CSASPSSGTDTQYF	TGCAGTGCTAGTCCGAGCTCGGGCACAGATACGCAGTATTTT
NA	TRBV5-5	TRBD2	TRBJ2-2	CASSLLSISHRDYGELFF	TGTGCCAGCAGCTTGCTTAGCATCAGTCACCGGGACTACGGGGAGCTGTTTTTT
NA	TRBV5-1	TRBD1	TRBJ2-2	CASSRQGADTGELFF	TGCGCCAGCAGCCGACAGGGGGCCGACACCGGGGAGCTGTTTTTT
NA	TRBV6-5	TRBD2	TRBJ2-1	CASSLKRGLLNEQFF	TGTGCCAGCAGTCTAAAGCGGGGGCTTTTGAATGAGCAGTTCTTC
NA	TRBV30	TRBD1	TRBJ1-3	CAWSVQGQLIYF	TGTGCCTGGAGTGTACAGGGACAGTTAATATATTTT
NA	TRBV7-9	TRBD1	TRBJ2-7	CASQDRGLEQYF	TGTGCCAGCCAGGACAGGGGGCTCGAGCAGTACTTC
NA	TRBV5-8	TRBD1	TRBJ2-1	CASRSDRGLPSSYNEQFF	TGTGCCAGCAGGAGCGACAGGGGGCTTCCTAGCTCCTACAATGAGCAGTTCTTC
NA	TRBV7-2	NA	TRBJ1-1	CASSLRQNTEAFF	TGTGCCAGCAGCTTACGACAGAACACTGAAGCTTTCTTT
once	TRBV5-1	NA	TRBJ1-4	CASSLAPLGPVNEKLFF	TGCGCCAGCAGCTTGGCCCCTCTAGGTCCCGTGAATGAAAAACTGTTTTTT
once	TRBV10-3	TRBD1	TRBJ2-1	CANSGQGNNEQFF	TGTGCCAATTCGGGACAGGGCAACAATGAGCAGTTCTTC
few	TRBV12-3/TRBV12-4	NA	TRBJ1-6	CASSLGGSSPLHF	TGTGCCAGCAGTTTGGGAGGATCCTCACCCCTCCACTTT
once	TRBV28	TRBD1	TRBJ1-2	CASSGQGRLGYTF	TGTGCCAGCAGTGGACAGGGTCGACTTGGCTACACCTTC
NA	TRBV28	TRBD2	TRBJ2-7	CASSPPLAGGHYEQYF	TGTGCCAGCAGTCCACCCCTAGCGGGGGGACACTACGAGCAGTACTTC
once	TRBV5-1	TRBD1	TRBJ1-4	CASSPGTATNEKLFF	TGCGCCAGCAGCCCGGGGACAGCCACAAATGAAAAACTGTTTTTT
NA	TRBV28	TRBD1	TRBJ2-7	CASSPRVGQGYYEQYF	TGTGCCAGCAGTCCACGGGTGGGACAGGGGTACTACGAGCAGTACTTC
NA	TRBV4-3	TRBD2	TRBJ2-2	CASSQGAGGPKTGELFF	TGCGCCAGCAGCCAAGGAGCGGGAGGGCCAAAAACCGGGGAGCTGTTTTTT
NA	TRBV24-1	NA	TRBJ1-5	CATSDVDGGPQHF	TGTGCCACCAGTGACGTGGACGGGGGGCCCCAGCATTTT
NA	TRBV12-3/TRBV12-4	TRBD1	TRBJ1-1	CASSSNQDREAFF	TGTGCCAGCAGTTCCAATCAGGACAGGGAGGCTTTCTTT
NA	TRBV12-5	TRBD1	TRBJ1-1	CASGLVQGGMNTEAFF	TGTGCTAGTGGTTTGGTACAGGGGGGAATGAACACTGAAGCTTTCTTT
NA	TRBV11-2	TRBD2	TRBJ2-3	CASGRGVGDTQYF	TGTGCCAGCGGGCGGGGGGTAGGAGATACGCAGTATTTT
NA	TRBV29-1	NA	TRBJ1-2	CSGGSVGYGYTF	TGCAGCGGCGGGTCGGTGGGCTATGGCTACACCTTC
NA	TRBV4-2	NA	TRBJ2-7	CASSRTRDSDYEQYF	TGTGCCAGCAGCCGAACCCGGGACTCCGACTACGAGCAGTACTTC